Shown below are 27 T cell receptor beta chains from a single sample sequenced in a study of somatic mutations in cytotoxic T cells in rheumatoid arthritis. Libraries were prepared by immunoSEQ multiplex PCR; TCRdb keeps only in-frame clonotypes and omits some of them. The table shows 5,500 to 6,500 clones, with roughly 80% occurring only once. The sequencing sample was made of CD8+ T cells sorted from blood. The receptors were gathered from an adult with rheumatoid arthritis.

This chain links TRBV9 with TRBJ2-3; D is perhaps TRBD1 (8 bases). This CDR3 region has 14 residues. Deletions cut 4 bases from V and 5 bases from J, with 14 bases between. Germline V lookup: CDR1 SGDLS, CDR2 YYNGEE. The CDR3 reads CASSIQGGEDTQYF. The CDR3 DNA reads TGTGCCAGCAGCATACAGGGGGGGGAAGATACGCAGTATTTT.

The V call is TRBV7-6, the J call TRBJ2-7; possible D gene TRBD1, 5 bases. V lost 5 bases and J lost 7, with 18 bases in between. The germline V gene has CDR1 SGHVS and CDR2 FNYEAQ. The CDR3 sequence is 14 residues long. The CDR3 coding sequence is TGTGCCAGCAGCGATGGGGCATCTTTGGGTGAGCAGTACTTC. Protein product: CASSDGASLGEQYF.

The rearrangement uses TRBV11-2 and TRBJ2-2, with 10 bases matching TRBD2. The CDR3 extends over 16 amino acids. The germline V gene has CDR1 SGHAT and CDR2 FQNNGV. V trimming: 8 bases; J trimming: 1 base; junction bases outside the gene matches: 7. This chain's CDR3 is CASPSLAGGNTGELFF. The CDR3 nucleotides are TGTGCCAGCCCCTCTTTAGCGGGGGGGAACACCGGGGAGCTGTTTTTT.

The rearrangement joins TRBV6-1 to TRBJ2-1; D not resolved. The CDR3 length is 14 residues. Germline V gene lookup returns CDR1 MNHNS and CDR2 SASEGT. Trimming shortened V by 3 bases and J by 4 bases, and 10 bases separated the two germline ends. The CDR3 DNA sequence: TGTGCCAGCAGTGAGATGGGATTTTACAATGAGCAGTTCTTC. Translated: CASSEMGFYNEQFF.

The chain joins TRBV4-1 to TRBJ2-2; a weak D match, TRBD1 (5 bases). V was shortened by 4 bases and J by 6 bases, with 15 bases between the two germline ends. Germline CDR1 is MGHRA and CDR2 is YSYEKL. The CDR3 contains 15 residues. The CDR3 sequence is CASSPERQLAGELFF. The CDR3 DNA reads TGCGCCAGCAGCCCGGAACGACAGTTAGCCGGGGAGCTGTTTTTT.

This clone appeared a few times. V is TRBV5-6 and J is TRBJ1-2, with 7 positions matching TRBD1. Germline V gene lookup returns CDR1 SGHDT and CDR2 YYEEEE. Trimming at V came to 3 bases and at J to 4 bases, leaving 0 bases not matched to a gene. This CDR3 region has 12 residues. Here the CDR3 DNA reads TGTGCCAGCAGCTGGGACAGCTATGGCTACACCTTC. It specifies CASSWDSYGYTF.

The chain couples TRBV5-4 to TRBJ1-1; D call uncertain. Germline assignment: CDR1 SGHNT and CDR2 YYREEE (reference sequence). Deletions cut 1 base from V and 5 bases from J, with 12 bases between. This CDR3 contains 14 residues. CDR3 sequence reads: CASSLWGEETEAFF. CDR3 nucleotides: TGTGCCAGCAGCTTGTGGGGTGAGGAGACTGAAGCTTTCTTT.

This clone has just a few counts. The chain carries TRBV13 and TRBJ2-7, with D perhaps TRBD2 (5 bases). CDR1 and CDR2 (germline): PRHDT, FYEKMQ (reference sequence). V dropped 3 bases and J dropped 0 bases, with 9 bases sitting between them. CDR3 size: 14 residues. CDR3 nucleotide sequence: TGTGCCAGCAGCTTGTCTGGGAGCTCCTACGAGCAGTACTTC. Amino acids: CASSLSGSSYEQYF. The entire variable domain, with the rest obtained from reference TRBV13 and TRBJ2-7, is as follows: AAGVIQSPRHLIKEKRETATLKCYPIPRHDTVYWYQQGPGQDPQFLISFYEKMQSDKGSIPDRFSAQQFSDYHSELNMSSLELGDSALYFCASSLSGSSYEQYFGPGTRLTVT.

CDR3 protein: CASSLGFTDSGDGYTF. CDR3 nucleotides: TGTGCCAGCAGCTTAGGATTCACGGACAGCGGTGATGGCTACACCTTC. This sequence joins TRBV11-1 and TRBJ1-2, with a weak D call TRBD1 (6 bases). With 1 base removed from V and 6 bases from J, the gap between germline ends came to 18 bases. CDR3 length equals 16 residues. The V gene's germline CDR1 is SGHAT and CDR2 FQDESV (reference sequence).

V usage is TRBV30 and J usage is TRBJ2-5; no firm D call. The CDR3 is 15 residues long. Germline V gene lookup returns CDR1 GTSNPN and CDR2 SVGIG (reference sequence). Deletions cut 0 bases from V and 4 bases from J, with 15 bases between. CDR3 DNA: TGTGCCTGGAGTGTATGGAAGGGTGATGGAGAGACCCAGTACTTC. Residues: CAWSVWKGDGETQYF.

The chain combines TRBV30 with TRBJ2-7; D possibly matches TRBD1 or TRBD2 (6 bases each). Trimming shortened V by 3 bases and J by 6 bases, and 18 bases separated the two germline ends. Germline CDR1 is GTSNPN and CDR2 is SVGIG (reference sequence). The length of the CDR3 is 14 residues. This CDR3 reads CAWSARGGGREQYF. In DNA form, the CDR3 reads TGTGCCTGGAGCGCCAGGGGAGGTGGTCGCGAGCAGTACTTC.

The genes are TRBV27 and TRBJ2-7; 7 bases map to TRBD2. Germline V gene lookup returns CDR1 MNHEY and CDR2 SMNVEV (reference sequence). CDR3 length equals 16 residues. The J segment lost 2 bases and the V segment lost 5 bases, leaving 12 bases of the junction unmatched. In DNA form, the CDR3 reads TGTGCCAGCAGTCTCCGCGGGACTACCCCTCCCTACGAGCAGTACTTC. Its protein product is CASSLRGTTPPYEQYF.

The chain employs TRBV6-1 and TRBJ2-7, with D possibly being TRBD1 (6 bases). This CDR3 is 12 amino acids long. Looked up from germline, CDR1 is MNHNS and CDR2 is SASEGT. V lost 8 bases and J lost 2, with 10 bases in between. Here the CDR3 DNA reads TGTGCCAGCCTCCAGGGGACCTACGAGCAGTACTTC. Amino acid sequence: CASLQGTYEQYF.

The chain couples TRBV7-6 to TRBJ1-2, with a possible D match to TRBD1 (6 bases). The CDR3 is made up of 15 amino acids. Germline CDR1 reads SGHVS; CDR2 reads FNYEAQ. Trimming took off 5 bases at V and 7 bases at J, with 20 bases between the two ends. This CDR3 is CASSEDLTGGGGYTF. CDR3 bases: TGTGCCAGCAGCGAAGACTTAACGGGAGGGGGTGGCTACACCTTC.

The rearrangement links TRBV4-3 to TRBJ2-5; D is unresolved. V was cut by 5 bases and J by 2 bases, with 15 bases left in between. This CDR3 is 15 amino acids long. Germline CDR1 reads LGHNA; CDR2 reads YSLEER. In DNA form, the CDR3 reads TGCGCCAGCAGCTATTGGTTGTATACTCAAGAGACCCAGTACTTC. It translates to CASSYWLYTQETQYF.

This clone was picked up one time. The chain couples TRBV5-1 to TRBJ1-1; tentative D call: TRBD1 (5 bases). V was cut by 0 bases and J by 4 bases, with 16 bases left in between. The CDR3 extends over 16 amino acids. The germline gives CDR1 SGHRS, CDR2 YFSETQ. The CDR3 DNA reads TGCGCCAGCAGCTTGGCTATGGGCCCCGGGGGCACTGAAGCTTTCTTT. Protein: CASSLAMGPGGTEAFF.

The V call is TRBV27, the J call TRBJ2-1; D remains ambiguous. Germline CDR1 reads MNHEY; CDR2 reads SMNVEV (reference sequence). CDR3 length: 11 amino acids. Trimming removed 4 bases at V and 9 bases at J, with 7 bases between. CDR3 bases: TGTGCCAGCAGTTCGAGGATTGAGCAGTTCTTC. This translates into CASSSRIEQFF.

The CDR3 sequence is CASSGGLPGSTEAFF. The CDR3 bases are TGCGCCAGCAGTGGGGGACTCCCGGGCAGCACTGAAGCTTTCTTT. The chain couples TRBV10-1 to TRBJ1-1; D possibly corresponds to TRBD1 (5 bases). Trimming stripped 4 bases from V and 4 bases from J, with 16 bases between. Germline loops: CDR1 WNHNN, CDR2 SYGVQD (reference sequence). There are 15 residues in the CDR3.

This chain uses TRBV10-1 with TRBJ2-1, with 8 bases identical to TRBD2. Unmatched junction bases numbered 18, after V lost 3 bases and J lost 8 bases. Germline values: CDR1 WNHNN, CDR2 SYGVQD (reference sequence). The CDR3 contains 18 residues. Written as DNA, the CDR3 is TGCGCCAGCAGTGAAGGAGTGAGCGGGGGACCGACGAGGGATGAGCAGTTCTTC. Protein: CASSEGVSGGPTRDEQFF.

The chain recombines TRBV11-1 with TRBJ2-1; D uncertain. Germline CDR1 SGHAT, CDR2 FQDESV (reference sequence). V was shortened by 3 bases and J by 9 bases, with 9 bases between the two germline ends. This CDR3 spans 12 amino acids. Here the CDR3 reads CASSLRKTEQFF. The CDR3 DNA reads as TGTGCCAGCAGCTTGAGGAAGACTGAGCAGTTCTTC.

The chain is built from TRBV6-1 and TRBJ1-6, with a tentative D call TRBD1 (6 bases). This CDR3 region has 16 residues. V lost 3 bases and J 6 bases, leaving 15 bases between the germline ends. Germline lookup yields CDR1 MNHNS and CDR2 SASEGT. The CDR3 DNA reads TGTGCCAGCAGTGATCCCCGGACAGCGCTTAATTCACCCCTCCACTTT. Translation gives CASSDPRTALNSPLHF.

The CDR3 sequence: CASSLSIDSLGYEQYF. CDR3 nucleotides: TGTGCCAGCAGTTTATCGATTGACTCCCTGGGCTACGAGCAGTACTTC. This chain joins TRBV27 and TRBJ2-7; D gene unclear. Trimming took 0 bases from V and 3 from J, leaving 15 bases between them. The CDR3 contains 16 residues. Looked up from germline, CDR1 is MNHEY and CDR2 is SMNVEV (reference sequence).

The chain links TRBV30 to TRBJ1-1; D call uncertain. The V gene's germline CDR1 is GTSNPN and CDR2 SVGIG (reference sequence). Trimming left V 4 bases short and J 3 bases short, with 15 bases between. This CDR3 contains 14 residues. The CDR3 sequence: CAWKWSSRDTEAFF. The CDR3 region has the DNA TGTGCCTGGAAGTGGTCCAGTAGGGACACTGAAGCTTTCTTT.

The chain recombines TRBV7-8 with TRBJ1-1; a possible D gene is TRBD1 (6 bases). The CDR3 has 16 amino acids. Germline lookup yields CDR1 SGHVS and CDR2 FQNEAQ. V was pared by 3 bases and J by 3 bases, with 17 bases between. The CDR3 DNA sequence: TGTGCCAGCAGCTTCGTCGGCAGGGGAGGGGACACTGAAGCTTTCTTT. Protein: CASSFVGRGGDTEAFF.

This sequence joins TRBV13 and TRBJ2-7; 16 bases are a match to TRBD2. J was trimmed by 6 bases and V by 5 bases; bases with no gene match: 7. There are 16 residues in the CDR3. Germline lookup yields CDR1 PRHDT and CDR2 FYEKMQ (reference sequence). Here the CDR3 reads CASSPGLAGGRGEQYF. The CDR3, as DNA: TGTGCCAGCAGCCCGGGACTAGCGGGGGGGCGAGGCGAGCAGTACTTC.

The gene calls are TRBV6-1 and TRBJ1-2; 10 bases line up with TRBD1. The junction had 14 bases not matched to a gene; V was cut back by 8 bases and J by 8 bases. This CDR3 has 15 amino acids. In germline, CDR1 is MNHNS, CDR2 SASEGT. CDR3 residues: CASSQIPGQGYGYTF. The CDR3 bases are TGTGCCAGCTCCCAAATTCCGGGACAGGGGTACGGCTACACCTTC.

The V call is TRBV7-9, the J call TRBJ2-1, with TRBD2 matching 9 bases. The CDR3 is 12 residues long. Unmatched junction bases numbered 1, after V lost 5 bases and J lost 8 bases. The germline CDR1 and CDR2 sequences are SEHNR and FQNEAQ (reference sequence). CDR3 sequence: CASSRTSDEQFF. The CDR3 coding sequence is TGTGCCAGCAGCCGGACTAGCGATGAGCAGTTCTTC. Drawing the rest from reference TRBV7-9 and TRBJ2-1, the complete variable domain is DTGVSQNPRHKITKRGQNVTFRCDPISEHNRLYWYRQTLGQGPEFLTYFQNEAQLEKSRLLSDRFSAERPKGSFSTLEIQRTEQGDSAMYLCASSRTSDEQFFGPGTRLTVL.